The present TCR beta chain was sequenced within a study of T cells after somatic rescue of genetic block. This clone was seen only once. The ends were cut back, 5 bases at V and 5 bases at J, with 22 bases in the middle. The CDR3 loop spans 18 amino acids. Germline values: CDR1 MNHEY, CDR2 SMNVEV (reference sequence). Repertoires were generated with immunoSEQ multiplex PCR, while TCRdb's copy carries only in-frame clones and drops some. The sample yields about 13,000 clones, more than 65% seen once. This TCR was sampled from a boy under 18. Sequenced sample: peripheral blood mononuclear cells (PBMCs). This chain joins TRBV27 and TRBJ2-6, with D unresolved. CDR3 in DNA: TGTGCCAGCAGTCCGGCCAGCTGGCTACAAAGTCGGGCCAACGTCCTGACTTTC. This gives the protein CASSPASWLQSRANVLTF.